The source of this T cell receptor (beta chain) is a study of cytomegalovirus exposure and HLA in healthy donors. Findings and caveats of the study: Analyses of presence/absence relied on an assumption of roughly uniform sequencing depth across donors. The study labeled 180 or so TCR beta chains cytomegalovirus-associated. Researchers left out some V segments, among them TRBV6-2 and TRBV6-3, as indistinguishable.

In germline, CDR1 is MNHNS, CDR2 SASEGT. Losses at the gene ends were 6 bases for V and 5 bases for J; bases not matched to a gene: 5. This CDR3 is built from 14 residues. Use of 60 Vbeta and 13 Jbeta primers characterized the PCR. Clones were sequenced by immunoSEQ multiplex PCR, and TCRdb holds only the in-frame ones, with some missing. This repertoire shows some 170,000 clones, 72% found once; its top ten account for 2% to 2.5%. For this clone: Its specificity is not known.

V gene TRBV6-1 combines with J gene TRBJ2-5, with TRBD2 matching 11 bases. The sample was PBMCs. This receptor was taken from a human donor in good health. CDR3 amino acids: CASRPLAGVETQYF. The CDR3 DNA reads TGTGCCAGCAGACCACTAGCGGGGGTGGAGACCCAGTACTTC.